The clone carrying this T cell receptor (beta chain) was picked up a small number of times. Its specificity is unknown. The record originates from a study of vaccination and CD4 T cells after COVID-19. Sequenced with the Oncomine TCR Beta short-read assay was DNA taken from cultured CD4+ T cells. TCRdb independently ran MiXCR on the PCR reads; one entry per CDR3 protein. The table has about 4,600 distinct CDR3 sequences, 40% to 45% seen once; the top ten hold about 38%. Treatment given: roughly 10-day PBMC culture with coronavirus spike peptide pools or control peptides (ViraFEST assay). Specimen: CD4+ T cells from blood, cultured in vitro. The sequence came from a human donor who had recovered from COVID-19.

CDR3 sequence (DNA): TGCAGTGCTACCGAGGGGGCGGAAACTGAAGCTTTCTTT. Encoded protein: CSATEGAETEAFF. The chain has TRBV20-1 and TRBJ1-1; 7 bases are shared with TRBD1. Trimming cost V 4 bases and J 5 bases; bases outside gene matches: 7. In germline, CDR1 is DFQATT, CDR2 SNEGSKA (reference sequence). This CDR3 spans 13 amino acids.